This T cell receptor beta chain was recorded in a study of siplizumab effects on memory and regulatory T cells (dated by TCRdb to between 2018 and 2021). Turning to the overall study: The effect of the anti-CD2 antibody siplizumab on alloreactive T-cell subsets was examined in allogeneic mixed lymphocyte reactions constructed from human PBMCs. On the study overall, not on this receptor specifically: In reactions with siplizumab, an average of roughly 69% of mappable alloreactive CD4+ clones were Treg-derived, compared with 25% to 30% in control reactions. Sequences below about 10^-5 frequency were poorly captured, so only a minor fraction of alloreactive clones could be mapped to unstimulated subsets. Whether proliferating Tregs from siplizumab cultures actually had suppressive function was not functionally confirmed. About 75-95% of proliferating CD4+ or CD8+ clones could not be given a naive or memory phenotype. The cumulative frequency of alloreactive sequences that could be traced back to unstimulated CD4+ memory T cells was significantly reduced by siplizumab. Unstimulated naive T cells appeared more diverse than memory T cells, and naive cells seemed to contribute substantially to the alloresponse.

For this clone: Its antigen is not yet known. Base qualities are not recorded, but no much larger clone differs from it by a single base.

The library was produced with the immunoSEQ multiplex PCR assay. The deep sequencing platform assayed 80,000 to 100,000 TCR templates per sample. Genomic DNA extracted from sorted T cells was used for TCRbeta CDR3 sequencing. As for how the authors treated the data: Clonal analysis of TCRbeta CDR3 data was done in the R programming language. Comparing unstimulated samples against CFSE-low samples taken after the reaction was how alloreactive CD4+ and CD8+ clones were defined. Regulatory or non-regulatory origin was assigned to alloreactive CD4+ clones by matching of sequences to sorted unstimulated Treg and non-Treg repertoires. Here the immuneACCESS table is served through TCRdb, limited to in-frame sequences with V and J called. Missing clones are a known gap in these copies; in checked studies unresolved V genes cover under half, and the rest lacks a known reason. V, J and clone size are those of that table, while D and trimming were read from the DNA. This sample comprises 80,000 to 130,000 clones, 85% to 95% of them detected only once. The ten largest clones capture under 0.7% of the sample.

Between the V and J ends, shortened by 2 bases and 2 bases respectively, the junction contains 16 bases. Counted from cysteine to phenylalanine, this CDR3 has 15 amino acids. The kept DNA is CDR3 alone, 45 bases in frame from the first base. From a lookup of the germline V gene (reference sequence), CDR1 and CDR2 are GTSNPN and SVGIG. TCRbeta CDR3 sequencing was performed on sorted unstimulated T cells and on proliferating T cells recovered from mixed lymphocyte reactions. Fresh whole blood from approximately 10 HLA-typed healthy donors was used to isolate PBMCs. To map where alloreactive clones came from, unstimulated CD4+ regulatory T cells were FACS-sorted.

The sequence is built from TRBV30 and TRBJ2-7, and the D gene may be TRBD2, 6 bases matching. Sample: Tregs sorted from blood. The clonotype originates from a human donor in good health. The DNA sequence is TGTGCCTGGAGTCCCGGACTACAACGGCCCTACGAGCAGTACTTC. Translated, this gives CAWSPGLQRPYEQYF.